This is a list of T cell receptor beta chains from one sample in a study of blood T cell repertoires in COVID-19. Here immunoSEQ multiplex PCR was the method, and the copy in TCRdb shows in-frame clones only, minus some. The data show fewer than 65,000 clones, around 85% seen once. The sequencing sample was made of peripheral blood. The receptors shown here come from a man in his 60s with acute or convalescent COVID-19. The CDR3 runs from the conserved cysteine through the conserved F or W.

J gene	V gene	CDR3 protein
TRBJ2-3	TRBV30	CAWSLTGGNTQYF
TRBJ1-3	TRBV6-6	CASSPVGGTGNTIYF
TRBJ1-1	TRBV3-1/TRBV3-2	CASSRGTGDTEAFF
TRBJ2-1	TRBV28	CASSPRPWTGSPYNEQFF
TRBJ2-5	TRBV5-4	CASSFGGSAGETQYF
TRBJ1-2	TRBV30	CAWDGQGNGYTF
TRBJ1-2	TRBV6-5	CASNPRQGNYGYTF
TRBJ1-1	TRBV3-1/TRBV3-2	CASSPMTDSRGAFF
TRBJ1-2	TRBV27	CASSLRRQGAFDYGYTF
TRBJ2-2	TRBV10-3	CAISAKSQAGTGELFF
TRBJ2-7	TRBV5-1	CASSLAGSGISF
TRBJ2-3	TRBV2	CASSQLAGGSDTQYF
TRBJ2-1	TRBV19	CASNGSPSYNEQFF
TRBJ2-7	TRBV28	CASTLGQGARGSYEQYF
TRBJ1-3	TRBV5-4	CASSLGGSLRNTIYF
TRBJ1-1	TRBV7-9	CASSPGGWDTEAFF
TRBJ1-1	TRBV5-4	CASSTPGRANTEAFF
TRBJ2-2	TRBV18	CASSPSLRQNTGELFF
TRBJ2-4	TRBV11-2	CASSYDLGGYIQYF
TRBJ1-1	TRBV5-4	CASSLEQGNTEAFF
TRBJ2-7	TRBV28	CASRTSGISYEQYF
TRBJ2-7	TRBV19	CASSEGAPIWEQYF
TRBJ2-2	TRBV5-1	CASSLAVQGPGELFF
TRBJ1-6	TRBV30	CAWSVSQGGAYNSPLHF